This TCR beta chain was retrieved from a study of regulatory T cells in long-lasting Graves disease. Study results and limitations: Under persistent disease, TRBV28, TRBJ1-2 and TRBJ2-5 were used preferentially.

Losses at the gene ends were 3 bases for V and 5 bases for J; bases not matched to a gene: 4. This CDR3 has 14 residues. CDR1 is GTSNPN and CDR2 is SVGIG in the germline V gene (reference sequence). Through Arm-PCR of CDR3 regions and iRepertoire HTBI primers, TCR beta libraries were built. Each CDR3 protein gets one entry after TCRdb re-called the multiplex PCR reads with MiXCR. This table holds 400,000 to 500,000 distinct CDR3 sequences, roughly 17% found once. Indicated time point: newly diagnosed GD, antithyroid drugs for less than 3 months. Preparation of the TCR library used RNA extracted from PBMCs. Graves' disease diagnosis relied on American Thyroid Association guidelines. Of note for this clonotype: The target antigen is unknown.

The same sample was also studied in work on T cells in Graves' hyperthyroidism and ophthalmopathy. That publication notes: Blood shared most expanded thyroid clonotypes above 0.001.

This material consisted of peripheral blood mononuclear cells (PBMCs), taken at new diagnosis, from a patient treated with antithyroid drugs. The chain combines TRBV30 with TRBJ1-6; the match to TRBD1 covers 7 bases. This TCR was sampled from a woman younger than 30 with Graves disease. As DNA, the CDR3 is TGTGCCTGGAGCCAGGGGGTCGATAATTCACCCCTCCACTTT. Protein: CAWSQGVDNSPLHF.